This T cell receptor beta chain was retrieved from a study of blood T cells in healthy people across ages. Whole-study findings and limits: PBMCs went unsorted, and a conclusive naive versus antigen-experienced comparison was therefore prevented.

CDR3 size: 14 residues. Germline CDR1 is SGHRS and CDR2 is YFSETQ. V lost 2 bases and J lost 4, with 12 bases in between. A second PCR of about 6 to 11 cycles used a sample-barcoded 5' primer and a J-beta primer mix. Researchers report that a template-switch adaptor with 12 random nucleotides tagged each cDNA molecule. One entry per CDR3 protein, called by TCRdb with MiXCR from the 5' RACE reads. This sample has around 750,000 distinct CDR3 sequences, with less than 70% found just once. On this clonotype itself: The antigen is not known.

The source is an elderly man in good health. Source material: blood. The J gene is TRBJ2-5, the V gene TRBV5-1; D perhaps matches TRBD2 (6 bases). The CDR3 sequence is CASSFAGTAETQYF. Written as DNA, the CDR3 is TGCGCCAGCAGCTTCGCCGGGACTGCAGAGACCCAGTACTTC.